What follows describes a single T cell receptor (beta chain). Its antigen remains unknown. The data derive from a study of response to subunit inactivated influenza vaccine. Germline V lookup: CDR1 SGHVS, CDR2 FNYEAQ. The CDR3 is made up of 14 amino acids. The V and J ends lost 1 base and 3 bases respectively, with 10 bases between them. TCRdb reanalysed the RT-PCR reads using MiXCR and keeps one entry per CDR3 protein. The repertoire includes around 250,000 distinct CDR3 sequences, 12% of them detected once, and less than 8.5% sits in the top ten. General study points: The authors put forward the suggestion that each seasonal influenza vaccination may bring in only a limited number of new T cells.

The chain couples TRBV7-6 to TRBJ2-7; D not resolved. The clonotype comes from a man aged 45-65 years who received an inactivated influenza vaccine. The sample consisted of non-naive T cells sorted from PBMCs, taken approximately 15 days before vaccination. The CDR3 loop is CASSLDWVGYEQYF. In DNA, the CDR3 is TGTGCCAGCAGCTTAGATTGGGTAGGCTACGAGCAGTACTTC.